Shown below are 13 T cell receptor beta chains from a single sample sequenced in a study of blood T cell repertoires in COVID-19. Clones were sequenced by immunoSEQ multiplex PCR, and TCRdb holds only the in-frame ones, with some missing. The data hold 140,000 to 150,000 clones, with around four fifths observed a single time. The sequenced material came from PBMCs or T cells enriched from blood (not recorded which). The receptor set was obtained from a woman in her forties or fifties who had recovered from COVID-19.

The gene calls are TRBV4-1 and TRBJ1-1; TRBD1 might be the D (5 bases). The CDR3 spans 13 residues. V lost 0 bases to trimming and J lost 10 bases, with 12 bases between them. CDR1 and CDR2 (germline): MGHRA, YSYEKL. CDR3 nucleotides: TGCGCCAGCAGCCAAGATCGGGACTTAGGAGCTTTCTTT. Its protein product is CASSQDRDLGAFF.

This rearrangement joins TRBV18 to TRBJ1-3; D may be TRBD1 (5 bases). Trimming removed 5 bases at V and 0 bases at J, with 11 bases between. There are 15 residues in the CDR3. Germline assignment: CDR1 KGHSH and CDR2 LQKENI. The CDR3 region has the DNA TGTGCCAGCTCATCCTACAGGAACTCTGGAAACACCATATATTTT. Its translation: CASSSYRNSGNTIYF.

There are a few counts of this clone. The V and J genes are TRBV5-1 and TRBJ2-5; a possible D gene is TRBD2 (7 bases). Trimming took off 4 bases at V and 2 bases at J, with 15 bases between the two ends. Germline CDR1 SGHRS, CDR2 YFSETQ. This CDR3 spans 15 amino acids. The CDR3 region is CASSPRGGIQETQYF. In nucleotides, the CDR3 is TGCGCCAGCAGCCCGAGGGGGGGAATTCAAGAGACCCAGTACTTC.

This clone has just a few counts. The V gene is TRBV7-9, the J gene TRBJ1-1; D might be TRBD1 (6 bases). The germline gives CDR1 SEHNR, CDR2 FQNEAQ (reference sequence). The CDR3 covers 15 residues. V was cut by 5 bases and J by 3 bases, with 16 bases left in between. CDR3 nucleotides: TGTGCCAGCAGCAAAGTCAGGGGTCCGGACACTGAAGCTTTCTTT. Protein: CASSKVRGPDTEAFF.

The gene calls are TRBV6-4 and TRBJ1-6; TRBD1 matches 9 bases. J was trimmed by 9 bases and V by 2 bases; bases with no gene match: 5. CDR1 MRHNA and CDR2 SNTAGT come from the germline V gene. CDR3 length equals 15 residues. The CDR3 DNA reads TGTGCCAGCAGTGACGTCCCGGGACAGGGTTCACCCCTCCACTTT. Translation gives CASSDVPGQGSPLHF.

As DNA, the CDR3 is TGTGCCAGCAGCGTAAAGAGTATGAACACTGAAGCTTTCTTT. Protein product: CASSVKSMNTEAFF. The rearrangement joins TRBV9 to TRBJ1-1; no definite D call. Trimming took 1 base from V and 0 from J, leaving 7 bases between them. The CDR3 length is 14 residues. CDR1 and CDR2 from the germline V gene are SGDLS and YYNGEE.

This clone was detected only once. The chain is built from TRBV11-3 and TRBJ2-2, with 11 bases fitting TRBD1. CDR3 length: 17 residues. The V gene end was trimmed by 5 bases and the J gene end by 3 bases; junction bases not matched to a gene: 8. CDR1 is SGHNT, CDR2 YENEEA, per germline. The CDR3 DNA reads as TGTGCCAGCAGCCATAGGACAGGGGGCAGGGACACCGGGGAGCTGTTTTTT. Translated: CASSHRTGGRDTGELFF.

This chain uses TRBV7-9 with TRBJ1-6; 7 nucleotides align to TRBD1. The germline CDR1 and CDR2 sequences are SEHNR and FQNEAQ (reference sequence). This CDR3 spans 13 amino acids. The V gene end was trimmed by 5 bases and the J gene end by 14 bases; junction bases not matched to a gene: 9. DNA of the CDR3: TGTGCCAGCAGCACAGGACAGGACGGGGCCCTCCACTTT. It codes for CASSTGQDGALHF.

V gene TRBV5-4 combines with J gene TRBJ2-2; D is possibly TRBD2 (5 bases). This CDR3 comprises 15 residues. Trimming removed 0 bases from V and 5 bases from J, with 11 bases in between. Germline-derived CDR1 and CDR2 are SGHNT and YYREEE (reference sequence). CDR3 nucleotides: TGTGCCAGCAGCTTGGCCAGAAGGGAGACCGGGGAGCTGTTTTTT. Translating it yields CASSLARRETGELFF. The complete variable domain, with remaining parts taken from reference TRBV5-4 and TRBJ2-2, reads ETGVTQSPTHLIKTRGQQVTLRCSSQSGHNTVSWYQQALGQGPQFIFQYYREEENGRGNFPPRFSGLQFPNYSSELNVNALELDDSALYLCASSLARRETGELFFGEGSRLTVL.

A word on this clone: At the DNA level, this CDR3 is encoded by other sequences in the same sample as well. The chain has TRBV10-3 and TRBJ2-1; TRBD2 matches 12 bases. The CDR3 sequence is 14 residues long. From germline, CDR1 is ENHRY and CDR2 SYGVKD. V shed 6 bases and J 4 bases; nucleotides not matched to a gene: 1. CDR3 residues: CAIRTSGGYNEQFF. The CDR3 DNA is TGTGCCATCAGGACTAGCGGGGGATACAATGAGCAGTTCTTC.

The chain carries TRBV14 and TRBJ1-2; 7 bases map to TRBD1. The V and J ends lost 0 bases and 5 bases, in that order; junction bases with no gene match: 3. Germline V CDR1 and CDR2: SGHDN, FVKESK. The CDR3 totals 14 residues. The CDR3 is CASSQENRGYGYTF. The CDR3 DNA follows: TGTGCCAGCAGCCAAGAAAACAGGGGATATGGCTACACCTTC.

This rearrangement joins TRBV6-2 or TRBV6-3 to TRBJ2-7; the match to TRBD1 covers 7 bases. The CDR3 has 14 amino acids. The J segment lost 3 bases and the V segment lost 5 bases, leaving 7 bases of the junction unmatched. Germline V gene lookup returns CDR1 MNHEY and CDR2 SVGEGT. CDR3 nucleotides: TGTGCCAGCAGTCCGGACAGGATAGACTACGAGCAGTACTTC. This sequence encodes CASSPDRIDYEQYF.

This clone was counted a single time. The rearrangement joins TRBV28 to TRBJ1-2; the D gene is possibly TRBD1 (5 bases). The CDR3 length is 14 residues. V dropped 5 bases and J dropped 4 bases, with 14 bases sitting between them. The V gene's germline CDR1 is MDHEN and CDR2 SYDVKM. CDR3 in DNA: TGTGCCAGCAGTACCGGACGGGGGACCTATGGCTACACCTTC. This codes for CASSTGRGTYGYTF.